The present TCR beta chain was sequenced within a study of cytomegalovirus exposure and HLA in healthy donors. For the study at large: A preliminary data release comprised tens of millions of unique TCRs obtained from HLA-typed donors.

Points on this clone: Its target is not known.

Study findings and constraints: When analyzed later, a missense DCLRE1C variant was found to be linked to TCR beta V- and J-gene trimming. A few of the chains that were CMV-associated were confirmed in vitro to be specific for CMV antigens.

A multiplex PCR was run with 60 Vbeta primers and 13 Jbeta primers. Study processing details: Per a later analysis, the number of unique TCR beta chains was about 80 million, of which 9 million to 12 million were shared. Generated by immunoSEQ multiplex PCR, the TCRdb table keeps only in-frame clones and is missing some. The V and J calls and clone size are taken from that table; D and trimming were inferred from the DNA. The data hold 150,000 to 200,000 clones, with roughly 88% observed a single time. The CDR3 is 16 residues long. CDR1 is MGHRA and CDR2 is YSYEKL in the germline V gene. Deletions cut 0 bases from V and 8 bases from J, with 17 bases between.

The source is a young woman in good health and CMV-seronegative. The chain combines TRBV4-1 with TRBJ2-1, with D possibly being TRBD2 (5 bases). What was sequenced was PBMCs. The chain's CDR3 is CASSQDHAASRYEQFF. DNA for the CDR3: TGCGCCAGCAGCCAAGATCATGCCGCTAGCCGATATGAGCAGTTCTTC.